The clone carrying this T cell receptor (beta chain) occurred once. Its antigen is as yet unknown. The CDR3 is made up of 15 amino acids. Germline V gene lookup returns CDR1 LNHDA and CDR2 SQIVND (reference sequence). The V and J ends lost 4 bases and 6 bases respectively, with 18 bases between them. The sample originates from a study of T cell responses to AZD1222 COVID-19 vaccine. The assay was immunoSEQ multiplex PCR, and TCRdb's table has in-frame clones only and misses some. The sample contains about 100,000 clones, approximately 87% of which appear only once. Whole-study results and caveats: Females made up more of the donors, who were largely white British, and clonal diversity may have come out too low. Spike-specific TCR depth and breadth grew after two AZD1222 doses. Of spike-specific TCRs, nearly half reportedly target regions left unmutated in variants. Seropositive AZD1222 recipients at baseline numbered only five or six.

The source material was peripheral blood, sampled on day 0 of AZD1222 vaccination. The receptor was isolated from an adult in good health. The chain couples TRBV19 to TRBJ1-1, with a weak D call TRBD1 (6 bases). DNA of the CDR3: TGTGCCAGTAGTACCCCGGAAGGGGGTAGATCTGAAGCTTTCTTT. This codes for CASSTPEGGRSEAFF.